The 20 T cell receptor beta chains below come from one sample, sequenced in a study of cytomegalovirus exposure and HLA in healthy donors. TCRdb keeps only in-frame clones here, not all; method: immunoSEQ multiplex PCR. The top ten hold around 1.9% of the sample, which has roughly 110,000 clones, about 88% seen once. Sequenced: PBMCs. These receptor sequences come from a woman aged 18-30 years in good health and CMV-seropositive.

V gene TRBV29-1 combines with J gene TRBJ2-1, with 10 bases matching TRBD2. The J segment lost 1 base and the V segment lost 5 bases, leaving 11 bases of the junction unmatched. The CDR3 length is 17 residues. Per germline, CDR1 SQVTM and CDR2 ANQGSEA. In DNA form, the CDR3 reads TGCAGCGTTTTGAGCGGGGGGGCCGATAAGTCCTACAATGAGCAGTTCTTC. It specifies CSVLSGGADKSYNEQFF.

The chain recombines TRBV6-4 with TRBJ2-5, with 8 nucleotides matching TRBD1. The CDR3 is made up of 15 amino acids. V was pared by 0 bases and J by 6 bases, with 6 bases of the junction left unmatched. Germline values: CDR1 MRHNA, CDR2 SNTAGT. The chain's CDR3 is CASSDSGQVQQTQYF. The CDR3 DNA reads TGTGCCAGCAGTGACTCGGGACAGGTTCAGCAGACCCAGTACTTC.

The V call is TRBV7-8, the J call TRBJ1-3; 8 bases match TRBD1. Germline loops: CDR1 SGHVS, CDR2 FQNEAQ. The CDR3 covers 14 residues. J lost 8 bases, V lost 4 bases, and 7 bases had no gene match. In nucleotides, the CDR3 is TGTGCCAGCAGCTCCCGGACAGGGACGGACACCATATATTTT. It yields the protein CASSSRTGTDTIYF.

The chain carries TRBV6-5 and TRBJ2-3, with a weak D call TRBD2 (7 bases). V gave up 2 bases and J gave up 2 bases, with 14 bases separating them. The CDR3 is made up of 16 amino acids. Germline loops: CDR1 MNHEY, CDR2 SVGAGI. In DNA form, the CDR3 reads TGTGCCAGCAGTTACCGTGGCGGGGGCAACACAGATACGCAGTATTTT. Translating gives CASSYRGGGNTDTQYF.

This chain links TRBV19 with TRBJ1-4; 9 bases are shared with TRBD1. This CDR3 has 16 amino acids. J lost 7 bases, V lost 5 bases, and 11 bases had no gene match. In germline, CDR1 is LNHDA, CDR2 SQIVND (reference sequence). CDR3: CASSLYRDRVAEKLFF. Written as DNA, the CDR3 is TGTGCCAGTAGTCTATACCGGGACAGGGTCGCTGAAAAACTGTTTTTT. Filled out from reference TRBV19 and TRBJ1-4, the complete variable domain reads DGGITQSPKYLFRKEGQNVTLSCEQNLNHDAMYWYRQDPGQGLRLIYYSQIVNDFQKGDIAEGYSVSREKKESFPLTVTSAQKNPTAFYLCASSLYRDRVAEKLFFGSGTQLSVL.

This chain uses TRBV7-2 with TRBJ2-7; D gene unclear. This CDR3 region has 14 residues. Deletions cut 5 bases from V and 2 bases from J, with 13 bases between. The germline V gene encodes CDR1 SGHTA and CDR2 FQGNSA. CDR3 amino acids: CASSPYSRPYEQYV. The CDR3 DNA reads TGTGCCAGCAGCCCATACAGCCGACCCTACGAGCAGTACGTC.

The J gene is TRBJ2-5, the V gene TRBV7-3, with D uncertain. CDR3 length equals 15 residues. Between the trimmed V and J ends, which lost 6 bases and 2 bases, there was a span of 16 bases. Germline CDR1 and CDR2: SGHTA and FQGTGA. In DNA form, the CDR3 reads TGTGCCAGCAGTCCCGATAGTGGAGATCAAGAGACCCAGTACTTC. Its protein is CASSPDSGDQETQYF.

CDR3 in amino acids: CASSPRMGGLEGAGELFF. The DNA for the CDR3 is TGTGCCAGCTCACCACGTATGGGCGGACTCGAGGGGGCCGGGGAGCTGTTTTTT. This sequence joins TRBV18 and TRBJ2-2, with D perhaps TRBD1 (6 bases). Germline V gene lookup returns CDR1 KGHSH and CDR2 LQKENI. There are 18 residues in the CDR3. Trimming took off 1 base at V and 6 bases at J, with 21 bases between the two ends.

The chain recombines TRBV9 with TRBJ2-5, with D maybe TRBD2 (6 bases). V was pared by 0 bases and J by 2 bases, with 8 bases between. The germline CDR1 and CDR2 sequences are SGDLS and YYNGEE. This CDR3 is built from 14 residues. CDR3 sequence reads: CASSVGLVQETQYF. CDR3 coding DNA: TGTGCCAGCAGCGTAGGACTAGTTCAAGAGACCCAGTACTTC.

The CDR3 spells CASSPTAGAGSNTGELFF. The CDR3 coding sequence is TGTGCCAGCAGCCCAACGGCGGGGGCGGGTTCGAACACCGGGGAGCTGTTTTTT. The genes are TRBV7-9 and TRBJ2-2; tentative D call: TRBD2 (7 bases). V dropped 5 bases and J dropped 0 bases, with 19 bases sitting between them. Germline V gene lookup returns CDR1 SEHNR and CDR2 FQNEAQ (reference sequence). CDR3 length equals 18 residues.

The CDR3 sequence: CASSPKGLLNTEAFF. CDR3 nucleotides: TGTGCCAGCAGCCCTAAGGGACTGCTGAACACTGAAGCTTTCTTT. The V and J genes are TRBV27 and TRBJ1-1; D may be TRBD1 (5 bases). Deletions cut 6 bases from V and 0 bases from J, with 14 bases between. The CDR3 consists of 15 residues. Germline CDR1 is MNHEY and CDR2 is SMNVEV (reference sequence).

The V gene is TRBV6-1, the J gene TRBJ2-1; 8 bases fit TRBD1. The CDR3 is 15 residues long. Trimming took 6 bases from V and 6 from J; bases not matched to a gene: 10. Germline CDR1 and CDR2: MNHNS and SASEGT. The CDR3 nucleotides read TGTGCCAGCAGGTCAGGACAGGGTGTGAGCAATGAGCAGTTCTTC. Translating it yields CASRSGQGVSNEQFF.

The sample holds one count of this clone. The chain employs TRBV27 and TRBJ1-4; no definite D call. Per the germline V gene, CDR1 is MNHEY and CDR2 is SMNVEV (reference sequence). The length of the CDR3 is 13 residues. V was clipped by 4 bases and J by 4 bases, with 7 bases between them. This chain's CDR3 is CASSSYVNEKLFF. CDR3 bases: TGTGCCAGCAGTTCCTACGTTAATGAAAAACTGTTTTTT.

The chain has TRBV16 and TRBJ1-3; D perhaps matches TRBD1 (6 bases). V was cut by 0 bases and J by 7 bases, with 16 bases left in between. Germline CDR1 and CDR2: KGHSY and FQNENV. The CDR3 runs 16 residues. The chain's CDR3 is CASSQSVGQGKNTIYF. DNA of the CDR3: TGTGCCAGCAGCCAATCGGTCGGCCAGGGGAAGAACACCATATATTTT.

The chain joins TRBV6-8 to TRBJ2-7; 9 nucleotides line up with TRBD1. V lost 2 bases, J lost 0 bases, and 17 bases stayed unmatched. Germline V CDR1 and CDR2: MNHGY, SAAAGT. The CDR3 sequence is 20 residues long. CDR3 in amino acids: CASSYLLPGQGPPSSYEQYV. The DNA for the CDR3 is TGTGCCAGCAGTTACCTTCTTCCGGGACAGGGACCCCCGAGCTCCTACGAGCAGTACGTC.

V usage is TRBV27 and J usage is TRBJ2-5, with TRBD2 matching over 9 bases. This CDR3 comprises 16 residues. The V gene end was trimmed by 5 bases and the J gene end by 4 bases; junction bases not matched to a gene: 11. Germline CDR1 MNHEY, CDR2 SMNVEV (reference sequence). The CDR3 sequence: CASSPRASGVIETQYF. Here the CDR3 DNA reads TGTGCCAGCAGTCCCCGGGCTAGCGGGGTCATAGAGACCCAGTACTTC.

The chain is built from TRBV7-5 and TRBJ1-5. TRBV7-5 is described as a pseudogene. The CDR3 runs 14 residues. Here the CDR3 DNA reads TGTGCCAGAAGCGGAGGACGGGGCAATCAGCCCCAGCATTTT. Its protein product is CARSGGRGNQPQHF.

This clone was seen a few times. This rearrangement joins TRBV27 to TRBJ1-5, with D unresolved. Germline-derived CDR1 and CDR2 are MNHEY and SMNVEV (reference sequence). The CDR3 is 15 residues long. V was clipped by 4 bases and J by 2 bases, with 12 bases between them. The CDR3 reads CASSWKGSGNQPQHF. The CDR3 coding sequence is TGTGCCAGCAGTTGGAAAGGGAGCGGCAATCAGCCCCAGCATTTT.

This clone has only one observation. The chain is built from TRBV7-6 and TRBJ2-3; D remains ambiguous. The CDR3 covers 13 residues. Germline-derived CDR1 and CDR2 are SGHVS and FNYEAQ. Trimming stripped 5 bases from V and 1 base from J, with 7 bases between. The CDR3 DNA sequence: TGTGCCAGCAGCCCGGGTCGCACAGATACGCAGTATTTT. It yields the protein CASSPGRTDTQYF.

V usage is TRBV6-1 and J usage is TRBJ2-6; D unclear. The germline V gene encodes CDR1 MNHNS and CDR2 SASEGT. The CDR3 runs to 15 residues. The V end lost 3 bases, the J end lost 0 bases, and 6 bases lay between the germline ends. Here the CDR3 reads CASSDSFSGANVLTF. The CDR3 nucleotides read TGTGCCAGCAGTGACTCTTTCTCTGGGGCCAACGTCCTGACTTTC.